This is a list of T cell receptor beta chains from one sample in a study of identical twins. TCRdb re-analysed the 5' RACE reads in MiXCR, keeping a single row per CDR3 protein. The table lists under 300,000 distinct CDR3 sequences, over 12% of them singletons. The sequenced material came from memory (CD45RO+) T cells sorted from blood. The receptors were sampled from a woman aged 18-29 years in good health. Both conserved end residues are part of each CDR3. The D gene is left open where the match is weak. The listing skips clone size in some rows; elsewhere it reads once, few, many or a size class.

V: TRBV19; size: .; D: TRBD1; J: TRBJ1-1; DNA: TGTGCCAGTAGTATTGTCAGGGGGATCGCTGAAGCTTTCTTT; CDR3: CASSIVRGIAEAFF
V: TRBV7-2; size: .; D: .; J: TRBJ2-3; DNA: TGTGCCAGCAGCCGGGACACCGGAGATACGCAGTATTTT; CDR3: CASSRDTGDTQYF
V: TRBV5-6; size: .; D: TRBD2; J: TRBJ2-7; DNA: TGTGCCAGCAGCCGCGGCGGACTAGCGGGTAGCTCCTACGAGCAGTACTTC; CDR3: CASSRGGLAGSSYEQYF
V: TRBV9; size: few; D: .; J: TRBJ2-3; DNA: TGTGCCAGCAGCGTAGGCCAGTGGAGGTCTGAGACGCAGTATTTT; CDR3: CASSVGQWRSETQYF
V: TRBV5-1; size: many; D: .; J: TRBJ2-2; DNA: TGCGCCAGCAGCCCCGGGTCCACCGGGGAGCTGTTTTTT; CDR3: CASSPGSTGELFF
V: TRBV6-5; size: .; D: .; J: TRBJ2-6; DNA: TGTGCCAGCAGTTACGGAACCGGGGCCAACGTCCTGACTTTC; CDR3: CASSYGTGANVLTF
V: TRBV7-2; size: many; D: .; J: TRBJ1-2; DNA: TGTGCCAGCAGCTTAGTCGGGTACGGCTACACCTTC; CDR3: CASSLVGYGYTF
V: TRBV6-1; size: .; D: .; J: TRBJ1-5; DNA: TGTGCCAGCAGTACCACAGGGAGCAATCAGCCCCAGCATTTT; CDR3: CASSTTGSNQPQHF
V: TRBV5-4; size: .; D: TRBD1; J: TRBJ2-5; DNA: TGTGCCAGCAGCTCGGGGGGACAGGGCCAAGAGACCCAGTACTTC; CDR3: CASSSGGQGQETQYF
V: TRBV10-3; size: .; D: .; J: TRBJ1-1; DNA: TGTGCCACTTCGCGGTCTGAACCAAACACTGAAGCTTTCTTT; CDR3: CATSRSEPNTEAFF
V: TRBV16; size: few; D: .; J: TRBJ2-3; DNA: TGTGCCAGCAGCCGTTCTTCCAGCACAGATACGCAGTATTTT; CDR3: CASSRSSSTDTQYF
V: TRBV3-1; size: once; D: TRBD2; J: TRBJ2-1; DNA: TGTGCCACCTGCGGAAAGGTTGGTAGCGGGAGCTCCTACAATGAGCAGTTCTTC; CDR3: CATCGKVGSGSSYNEQFF
V: TRBV6-1; size: few; D: TRBD1; J: TRBJ2-1; DNA: TGTGCCAGCAGCTGGACAGGGGGCTACTACAATGAGCAGTTCTTC; CDR3: CASSWTGGYYNEQFF
V: TRBV27; size: .; D: .; J: TRBJ2-7; DNA: TGTGCCAGCAGTCAAGTCGGACAGAGACCCTACGAGCAGTACTTC; CDR3: CASSQVGQRPYEQYF
V: TRBV5-1; size: .; D: .; J: TRBJ2-5; DNA: TGCGCCAGCAGCTCCCAGATTGGGGTGGAGGGGACCCAGTACTTC; CDR3: CASSSQIGVEGTQYF
V: TRBV20-1; size: .; D: TRBD2; J: TRBJ2-7; DNA: TGCAGTGCTAGATCTAGCGGGGTCGGCTACGAGCAGTACTTC; CDR3: CSARSSGVGYEQYF
V: TRBV6-1; size: few; D: .; J: TRBJ2-1; DNA: TGTGCCAGCATCATGGAGGTCCACAATGAGCAGTTCTTC; CDR3: CASIMEVHNEQFF
V: TRBV14; size: few; D: .; J: TRBJ2-1; DNA: TGTGCCAGCAGCCAGAGGGGGGGGTTTAGCAAGCAGTTCTTC; CDR3: CASSQRGGFSKQFF
V: TRBV5-1; size: .; D: .; J: TRBJ1-5; DNA: TGCGCCAGCAGCACCGACGGGGGCAATCAGCCCCAGCATTTT; CDR3: CASSTDGGNQPQHF
V: TRBV20-1; size: .; D: TRBD1; J: TRBJ1-1; DNA: TGCAGTGCTAGAACGGTAGACAGGGGTTCGGATGAAGCTTTCTTT; CDR3: CSARTVDRGSDEAFF
V: TRBV6-1; size: few; D: TRBD1; J: TRBJ2-7; DNA: TGTGCCAGCAGTCCACAGGGGGGCTCCTACGAGCAGTACTTC; CDR3: CASSPQGGSYEQYF
V: TRBV15; size: few; D: TRBD1; J: TRBJ2-2; DNA: TGTGCCACCAGCAGAGAACAGGGGGCATCCGGGGAGCTGTTTTTT; CDR3: CATSREQGASGELFF
V: TRBV6-1; size: .; D: TRBD1; J: TRBJ1-6; DNA: TGTGCCAGCAGTAGGGACAGGGGAGATTCACCCCTCCACTTT; CDR3: CASSRDRGDSPLHF
V: TRBV28; size: few; D: .; J: TRBJ1-4; DNA: TGTGCCAGCAGCTCGGGGAGGGAGAGGCATAAACTGTTTTTT; CDR3: CASSSGRERHKLFF
V: TRBV7-6; size: many; D: .; J: TRBJ1-3; DNA: TGTGCCAGCAGCGCCCGCCCCAACCCAGGGGCCCCTGGAAACACCATATATTTT; CDR3: CASSARPNPGAPGNTIYF
V: TRBV12-3/TRBV12-4; size: few; D: .; J: TRBJ2-7; DNA: TGTGCCAGCAGTTCCGACAGAGACTACGAGCAGTACTTC; CDR3: CASSSDRDYEQYF
V: TRBV2; size: few; D: .; J: TRBJ2-7; DNA: TGTGCCAGCAGGGGGGAAGGGGACGAGCAGTACTTC; CDR3: CASRGEGDEQYF
V: TRBV4-2; size: many; D: .; J: TRBJ1-5; DNA: TGTGCCAGCAGCCAAGATTACGGGTCCAATAAGCCCCAGCATTTT; CDR3: CASSQDYGSNKPQHF
V: TRBV7-9; size: .; D: .; J: TRBJ1-6; DNA: TGTGCCAGCAGCTTAGAGCGGGTTTCACCCCTCCACTTT; CDR3: CASSLERVSPLHF
V: TRBV2; size: .; D: .; J: TRBJ2-5; DNA: TGTGCCAGCGCCGGGGCAGCAGAGACCCAGTACTTC; CDR3: CASAGAAETQYF
V: TRBV10-2; size: .; D: .; J: TRBJ2-3; DNA: TGCGCCAGCAGCGGCAGCTCAATCACAGATACGCAGTATTTT; CDR3: CASSGSSITDTQYF
V: TRBV9; size: .; D: TRBD2; J: TRBJ2-1; DNA: TGTGCCAGCAGCGTAGCGGGAGGGCCGGGTAATGAGCAGTTCTTC; CDR3: CASSVAGGPGNEQFF
V: TRBV20-1; size: few; D: TRBD1; J: TRBJ2-3; DNA: TGCAGTGCTAGGCCCCTAGACAGGGACCGAGATACGCAGTATTTT; CDR3: CSARPLDRDRDTQYF
V: TRBV6-6; size: .; D: .; J: TRBJ2-1; DNA: TGTGCCAGCAGCTCGGACTCCTGGGAGCAGTTCTTC; CDR3: CASSSDSWEQFF
V: TRBV11-3; size: few; D: .; J: TRBJ2-3; DNA: TGTGCCAGCAGCCCCCGGGGGCTAGATACGCAGTATTTT; CDR3: CASSPRGLDTQYF
V: TRBV6-5; size: .; D: TRBD1; J: TRBJ2-7; DNA: TGTGCCAGCAGTTTAAGGGACAGCAACTCCTACGAGCAGTACTTC; CDR3: CASSLRDSNSYEQYF
V: TRBV10-3; size: .; D: .; J: TRBJ1-6; DNA: TGTGCCATCAGTGGTCAGGGTTTGTATAATTCACCCCTCCACTTT; CDR3: CAISGQGLYNSPLHF
V: TRBV7-2; size: .; D: TRBD2; J: TRBJ2-1; DNA: TGTGCCAGCAGCTTGGGACTAGCGCGGTACAATGAGCAGTTCTTC; CDR3: CASSLGLARYNEQFF
V: TRBV29-1; size: few; D: TRBD2; J: TRBJ2-1; DNA: TGCAGCTCAATTCCCCAGCGGGAGGACCCGACCTCCTACAATGAGCAGTTCTTC; CDR3: CSSIPQREDPTSYNEQFF
V: TRBV12-3/TRBV12-4; size: .; D: .; J: TRBJ1-5; DNA: TGTGCCAGCAGTTTAGTGGCCGGACAGCCCCAGCATTTT; CDR3: CASSLVAGQPQHF
V: TRBV5-1; size: .; D: .; J: TRBJ1-1; DNA: TGCGCCAGCTCCCGGGGGCTCAAGAACACTGAAGCTTTCTTT; CDR3: CASSRGLKNTEAFF
V: TRBV29-1; size: few; D: .; J: TRBJ1-1; DNA: TGCAGCGTCCTCGTGCGGGGGAAGAACACTGAAGCTTTCTTT; CDR3: CSVLVRGKNTEAFF
V: TRBV12-3/TRBV12-4; size: .; D: TRBD2; J: TRBJ2-1; DNA: TGTGCCAGCAGTTTCAGGCTAGCGGGGGGCAATGAGCAGTTCTTC; CDR3: CASSFRLAGGNEQFF
V: TRBV5-1; size: .; D: .; J: TRBJ2-3; DNA: TGCGCCAGCGGGGACGACCCTAGCACATATACGCAGTATTTT; CDR3: CASGDDPSTYTQYF
V: TRBV5-8; size: .; D: .; J: TRBJ2-5; DNA: TGTGCCAGCAGCTTGGCAGGGCTTTTGGCCCAGTACTTC; CDR3: CASSLAGLLAQYF
V: TRBV7-8; size: few; D: .; J: TRBJ2-6; DNA: TGTGCCAGCAGCTTGAGGGACCAATCTTCCGGGGCCAACGTCCTGACTTTC; CDR3: CASSLRDQSSGANVLTF
V: TRBV6-1; size: few; D: .; J: TRBJ1-4; DNA: TGTGCCAGCTCCCCAAAGGGCAGGCGAGGGGAAAAACTGTTTTTT; CDR3: CASSPKGRRGEKLFF
V: TRBV5-1; size: many; D: TRBD2; J: TRBJ2-6; DNA: TGCGCCAGCAGCTTGGTTGCGGGGGGTGAAGGAGGGGCCAACGTCCTGACTTTC; CDR3: CASSLVAGGEGGANVLTF
V: TRBV3-1; size: few; D: .; J: TRBJ1-1; DNA: TGTGCCAGCAGCCAAGGTGGGGCCGTAGGGGAAGCTTTCTTT; CDR3: CASSQGGAVGEAFF